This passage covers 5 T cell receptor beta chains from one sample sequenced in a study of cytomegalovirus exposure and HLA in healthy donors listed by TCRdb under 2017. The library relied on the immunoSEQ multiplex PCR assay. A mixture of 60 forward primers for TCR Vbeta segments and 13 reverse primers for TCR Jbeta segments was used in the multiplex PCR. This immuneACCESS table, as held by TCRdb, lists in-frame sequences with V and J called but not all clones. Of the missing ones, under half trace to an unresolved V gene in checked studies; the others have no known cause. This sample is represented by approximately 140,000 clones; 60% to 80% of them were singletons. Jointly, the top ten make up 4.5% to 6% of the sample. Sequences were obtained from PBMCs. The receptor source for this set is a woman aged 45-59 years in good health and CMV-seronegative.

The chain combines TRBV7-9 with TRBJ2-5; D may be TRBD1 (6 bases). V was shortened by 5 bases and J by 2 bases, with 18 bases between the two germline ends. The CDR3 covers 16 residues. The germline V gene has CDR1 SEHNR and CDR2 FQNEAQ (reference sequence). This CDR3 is CASSEGGVAAQETQYF. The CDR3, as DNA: TGTGCCAGCAGCGAAGGGGGAGTCGCAGCGCAAGAGACCCAGTACTTC.

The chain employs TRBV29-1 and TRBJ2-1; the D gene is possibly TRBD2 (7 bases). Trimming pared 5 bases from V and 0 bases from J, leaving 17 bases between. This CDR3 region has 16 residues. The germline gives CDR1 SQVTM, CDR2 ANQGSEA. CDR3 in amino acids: CSVTLSGGRSYNEQFF. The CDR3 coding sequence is TGCAGCGTTACCCTGTCGGGGGGCCGCTCCTACAATGAGCAGTTCTTC.

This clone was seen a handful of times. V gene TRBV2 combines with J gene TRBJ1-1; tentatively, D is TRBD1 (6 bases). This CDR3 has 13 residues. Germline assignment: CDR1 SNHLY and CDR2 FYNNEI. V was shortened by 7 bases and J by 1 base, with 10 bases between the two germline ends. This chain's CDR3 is CASKQGPNTEAFF. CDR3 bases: TGTGCCAGCAAACAGGGACCGAACACTGAAGCTTTCTTT.

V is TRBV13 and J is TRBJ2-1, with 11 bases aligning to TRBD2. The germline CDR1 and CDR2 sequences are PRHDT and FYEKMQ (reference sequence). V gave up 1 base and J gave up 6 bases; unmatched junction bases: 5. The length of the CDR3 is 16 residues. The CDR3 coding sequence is TGTGCCAGCAGCTTAGTTAGCGGGGGGGCCGGCAATGAGCAGTTCTTC. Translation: CASSLVSGGAGNEQFF.

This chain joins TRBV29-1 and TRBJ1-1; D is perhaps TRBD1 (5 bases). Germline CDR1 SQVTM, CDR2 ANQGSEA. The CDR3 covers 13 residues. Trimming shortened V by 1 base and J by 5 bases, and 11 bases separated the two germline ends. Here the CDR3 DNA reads TGCAGCGTTGAAGGGGGGGGGTGGACTGAAGCTTTCTTT. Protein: CSVEGGGWTEAFF.